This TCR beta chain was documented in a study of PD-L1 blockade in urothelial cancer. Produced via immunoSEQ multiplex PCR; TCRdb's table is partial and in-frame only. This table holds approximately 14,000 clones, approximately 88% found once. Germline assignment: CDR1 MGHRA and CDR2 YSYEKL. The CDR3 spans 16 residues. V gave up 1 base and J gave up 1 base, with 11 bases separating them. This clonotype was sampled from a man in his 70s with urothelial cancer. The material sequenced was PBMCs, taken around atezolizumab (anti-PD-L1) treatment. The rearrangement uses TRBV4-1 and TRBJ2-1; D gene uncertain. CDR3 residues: CASSQVNMVSYNEQFF. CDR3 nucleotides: TGCGCCAGCAGCCAAGTTAACATGGTATCCTACAATGAGCAGTTCTTC.